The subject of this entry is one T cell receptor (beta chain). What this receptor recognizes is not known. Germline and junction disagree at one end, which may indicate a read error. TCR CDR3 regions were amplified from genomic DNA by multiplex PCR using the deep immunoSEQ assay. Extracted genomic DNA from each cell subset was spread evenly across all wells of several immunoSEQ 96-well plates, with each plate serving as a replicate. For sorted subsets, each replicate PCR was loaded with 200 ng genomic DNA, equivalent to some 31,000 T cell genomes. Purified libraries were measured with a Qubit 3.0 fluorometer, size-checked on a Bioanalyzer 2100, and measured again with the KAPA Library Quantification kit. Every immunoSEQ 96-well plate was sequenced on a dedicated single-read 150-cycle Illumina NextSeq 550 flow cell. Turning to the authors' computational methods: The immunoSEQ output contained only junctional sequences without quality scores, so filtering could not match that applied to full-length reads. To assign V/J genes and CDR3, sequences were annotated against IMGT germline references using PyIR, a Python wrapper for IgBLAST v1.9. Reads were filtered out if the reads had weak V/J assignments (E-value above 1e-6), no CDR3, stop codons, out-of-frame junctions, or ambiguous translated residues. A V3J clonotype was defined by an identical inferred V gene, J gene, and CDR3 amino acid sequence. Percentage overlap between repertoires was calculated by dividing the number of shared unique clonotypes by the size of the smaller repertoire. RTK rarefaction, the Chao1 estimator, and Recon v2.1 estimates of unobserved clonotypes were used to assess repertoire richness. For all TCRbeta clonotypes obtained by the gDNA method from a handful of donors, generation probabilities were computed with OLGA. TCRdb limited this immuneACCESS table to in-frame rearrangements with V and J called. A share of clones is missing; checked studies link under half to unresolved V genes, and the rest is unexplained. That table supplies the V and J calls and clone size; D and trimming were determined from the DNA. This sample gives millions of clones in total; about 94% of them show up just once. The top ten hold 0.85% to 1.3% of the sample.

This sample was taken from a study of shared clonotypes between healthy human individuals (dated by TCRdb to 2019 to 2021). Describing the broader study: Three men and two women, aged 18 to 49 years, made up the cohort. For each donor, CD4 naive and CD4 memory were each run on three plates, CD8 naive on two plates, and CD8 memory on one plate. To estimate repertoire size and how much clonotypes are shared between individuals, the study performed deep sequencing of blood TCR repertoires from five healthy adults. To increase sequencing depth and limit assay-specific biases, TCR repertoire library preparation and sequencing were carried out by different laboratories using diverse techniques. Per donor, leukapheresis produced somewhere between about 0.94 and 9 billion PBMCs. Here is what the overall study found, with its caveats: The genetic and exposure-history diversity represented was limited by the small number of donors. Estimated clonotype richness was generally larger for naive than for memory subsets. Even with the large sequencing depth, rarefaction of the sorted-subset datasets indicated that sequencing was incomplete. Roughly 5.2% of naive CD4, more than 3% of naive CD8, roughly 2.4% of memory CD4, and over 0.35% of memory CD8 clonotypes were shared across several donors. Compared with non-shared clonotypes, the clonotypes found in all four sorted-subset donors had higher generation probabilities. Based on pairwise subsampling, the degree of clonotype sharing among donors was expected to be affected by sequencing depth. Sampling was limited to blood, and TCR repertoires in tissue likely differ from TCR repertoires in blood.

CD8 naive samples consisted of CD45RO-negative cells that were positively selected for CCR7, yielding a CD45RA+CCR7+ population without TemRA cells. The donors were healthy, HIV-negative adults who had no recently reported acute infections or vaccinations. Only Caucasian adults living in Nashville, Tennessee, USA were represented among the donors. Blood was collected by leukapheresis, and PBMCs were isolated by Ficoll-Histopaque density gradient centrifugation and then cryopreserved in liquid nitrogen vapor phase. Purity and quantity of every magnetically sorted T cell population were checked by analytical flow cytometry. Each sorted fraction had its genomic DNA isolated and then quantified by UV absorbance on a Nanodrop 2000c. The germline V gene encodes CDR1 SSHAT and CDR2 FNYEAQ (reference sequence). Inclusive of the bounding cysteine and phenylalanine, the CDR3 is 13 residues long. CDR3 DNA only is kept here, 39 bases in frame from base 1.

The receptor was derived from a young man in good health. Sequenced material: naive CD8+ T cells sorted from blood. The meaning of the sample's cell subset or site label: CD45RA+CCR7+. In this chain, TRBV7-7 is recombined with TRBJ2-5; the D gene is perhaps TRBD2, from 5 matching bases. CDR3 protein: CASSLGIAETQYF. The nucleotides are TGTGCTAGCAGTCTCGGGATAGCGGAGACCCAGTACTTC.